The rows below give T cell receptor beta chains drawn from one sample of a study of T cell repertoires in cytomegalovirus infection. In TCRdb, the reads were re-called with MiXCR into one record per CDR3 protein. Among 200,000 to 250,000 distinct CDR3 sequences listed, roughly 6.5% were seen once. The sequenced sample was PBMCs. All receptors come from a human donor in good health (CMV status not recorded). Some clones in this sample may be carry-over from other donors' samples. Each CDR3 is given with its conserved first and last residue. D genes are given only for firm matches. The listing skips clone size in some rows; elsewhere it reads once, few, many or a size class.

CDR3 protein: CASRAEGTGGYDYGYTF; CDR3 DNA: TGCGCCAGCAGAGCTGAGGGGACAGGGGGCTACGACTATGGCTACACCTTC; V gene: TRBV5-1; D gene: TRBD1; J gene: TRBJ1-2; clone size: many
CDR3 protein: CSASGSGTGMRGF; CDR3 DNA: TGCAGTGCTAGTGGTTCTGGGACAGGGATGCGGGGTTTT; V gene: TRBV20-1; D gene: TRBD1; J gene: TRBJ2-3; clone size: few
CDR3 protein: CASSLDRGAGELFF; CDR3 DNA: TGTGCCAGCAGCTTAGACAGGGGAGCCGGGGAGCTGTTTTTT; V gene: TRBV7-8; D gene: TRBD1; J gene: TRBJ2-2; clone size: many
CDR3 protein: CSANRETANYGYTF; CDR3 DNA: TGCAGTGCCAATAGGGAGACAGCTAATTATGGCTACACCTTC; V gene: TRBV20-1; D gene: -; J gene: TRBJ1-2; clone size: many
CDR3 protein: CASSYPPGGNTIYF; CDR3 DNA: TGTGCCAGCAGTTACCCACCTGGCGGAAACACCATATATTTT; V gene: TRBV6-6; D gene: -; J gene: TRBJ1-3; clone size: -
CDR3 protein: CASSQRLTEDNEKLFF; CDR3 DNA: TGCGCCAGCAGCCAGAGGCTAACAGAAGATAATGAAAAACTGTTTTTT; V gene: TRBV4-1; D gene: -; J gene: TRBJ1-4; clone size: many
CDR3 protein: CASSGGSGDETQYF; CDR3 DNA: TGCGCCAGCAGCGGCGGGAGTGGGGACGAGACCCAGTACTTC; V gene: TRBV5-1; D gene: TRBD2; J gene: TRBJ2-5; clone size: many
CDR3 protein: CASSSISADTEAFF; CDR3 DNA: TGTGCCAGCAGTTCCATATCCGCTGACACTGAAGCTTTCTTT; V gene: TRBV28; D gene: -; J gene: TRBJ1-1; clone size: many
CDR3 protein: CASRGMVGETQYF; CDR3 DNA: TGTGCCAGCAGAGGAATGGTCGGAGAGACCCAGTACTTC; V gene: TRBV6-2/TRBV6-3; D gene: -; J gene: TRBJ2-5; clone size: many
CDR3 protein: CSVEDRGTWGYTF; CDR3 DNA: TGCAGCGTTGAAGATAGGGGGACCTGGGGCTACACCTTC; V gene: TRBV29-1; D gene: -; J gene: TRBJ1-2; clone size: many
CDR3 protein: CASSPGGQDLWQPQHF; CDR3 DNA: TGTGCCAGCAGCCCCGGCGGACAGGACCTATGGCAGCCCCAGCATTTT; V gene: TRBV6-2/TRBV6-3; D gene: TRBD1; J gene: TRBJ1-5; clone size: many
CDR3 protein: CASSPGFLSTDTQYF; CDR3 DNA: TGTGCCAGCAGCCCAGGGTTCCTTTCCACAGATACGCAGTATTTT; V gene: TRBV5-6; D gene: -; J gene: TRBJ2-3; clone size: -
CDR3 protein: CAISEQIGGSYNEQFF; CDR3 DNA: TGTGCCATCAGTGAACAAATCGGGGGCTCCTACAATGAGCAGTTCTTC; V gene: TRBV10-3; D gene: -; J gene: TRBJ2-1; clone size: -
CDR3 protein: CSVGEQGNTIYF; CDR3 DNA: TGCAGCGTTGGGGAACAGGGAAACACCATATATTTT; V gene: TRBV29-1; D gene: -; J gene: TRBJ1-3; clone size: -
CDR3 protein: CASSLRGFEANVLTF; CDR3 DNA: TGTGCCAGCAGTTTGAGAGGGTTCGAGGCCAACGTCCTGACTTTC; V gene: TRBV12-3/TRBV12-4; D gene: -; J gene: TRBJ2-6; clone size: once
CDR3 protein: CASSLAVVREAFF; CDR3 DNA: TGTGCCAGCAGCTTAGCCGTCGTGAGAGAAGCTTTCTTT; V gene: TRBV7-2; D gene: -; J gene: TRBJ1-1; clone size: many
CDR3 protein: CASRPGTEAYEQYF; CDR3 DNA: TGTGCCAGCAGGCCCGGGACAGAGGCCTACGAGCAGTACTTC; V gene: TRBV27; D gene: TRBD1; J gene: TRBJ2-7; clone size: many
CDR3 protein: CASTWRGGFYTDTQYF; CDR3 DNA: TGTGCCAGCACCTGGAGGGGCGGGTTTTACACAGATACGCAGTATTTT; V gene: TRBV5-5; D gene: -; J gene: TRBJ2-3; clone size: many
CDR3 protein: CASSPRQGDFHEQYF; CDR3 DNA: TGTGCCAGCAGCCCCCGGCAGGGGGATTTCCACGAGCAGTACTTC; V gene: TRBV7-2; D gene: TRBD1; J gene: TRBJ2-7; clone size: many
CDR3 protein: CASSFRTLAGKLFSYNEQFF; CDR3 DNA: TGTGCCAGCAGCTTCCGAACCCTAGCGGGGAAGTTATTCTCCTACAATGAGCAGTTCTTC; V gene: TRBV7-8; D gene: TRBD2; J gene: TRBJ2-1; clone size: many
CDR3 protein: CASSQTRDGNQPQHF; CDR3 DNA: TGTGCCAGCAGTCAGACACGGGATGGCAATCAGCCCCAGCATTTT; V gene: TRBV6-1; D gene: -; J gene: TRBJ1-5; clone size: many
CDR3 protein: CASRSNPPLGTEAFF; CDR3 DNA: TGTGCCAGCAGGTCAAACCCTCCCCTCGGTACTGAAGCTTTCTTT; V gene: TRBV28; D gene: -; J gene: TRBJ1-1; clone size: many
CDR3 protein: CASSLAGSTNTEAFF; CDR3 DNA: TGTGCCAGCAGCTTAGCGGGCAGCACGAACACTGAAGCTTTCTTT; V gene: TRBV7-2; D gene: -; J gene: TRBJ1-1; clone size: many
CDR3 protein: CASSQTSGGRELFF; CDR3 DNA: TGTGCCAGCAGTCAGACTAGCGGGGGCCGGGAGCTGTTTTTT; V gene: TRBV12-3/TRBV12-4; D gene: TRBD2; J gene: TRBJ2-2; clone size: -
CDR3 protein: CASSGAGYGYTF; CDR3 DNA: TGTGCCAGCAGCGGGGCCGGCTATGGCTACACCTTC; V gene: TRBV7-2; D gene: -; J gene: TRBJ1-2; clone size: -
CDR3 protein: CASSSGQAYGTGELFF; CDR3 DNA: TGTGCCAGCAGTTCTGGACAGGCCTACGGGACCGGGGAGCTGTTTTTT; V gene: TRBV7-8; D gene: TRBD1; J gene: TRBJ2-2; clone size: many
CDR3 protein: CASSEVTGGTEAFF; CDR3 DNA: TGTGCCAGCAGTGAGGTTACAGGGGGCACTGAAGCTTTCTTT; V gene: TRBV25-1; D gene: TRBD1; J gene: TRBJ1-1; clone size: many
CDR3 protein: CASSRVGSDTEAFF; CDR3 DNA: TGTGCCAGCAGCCGGGTCGGGTCGGACACTGAAGCTTTCTTT; V gene: TRBV5-6; D gene: -; J gene: TRBJ1-1; clone size: many
CDR3 protein: CASSSGQGSREQYF; CDR3 DNA: TGTGCCAGCAGCTCGGGACAGGGGTCGAGGGAGCAGTACTTC; V gene: TRBV7-2; D gene: TRBD1; J gene: TRBJ2-7; clone size: many
CDR3 protein: CAWRTGTANTEAFF; CDR3 DNA: TGTGCCTGGAGGACCGGGACAGCGAACACTGAAGCTTTCTTT; V gene: TRBV30; D gene: TRBD1; J gene: TRBJ1-1; clone size: many
CDR3 protein: CASSLITYGYTF; CDR3 DNA: TGTGCCAGCAGCTTAATCACCTATGGCTACACCTTC; V gene: TRBV7-2; D gene: -; J gene: TRBJ1-2; clone size: many
CDR3 protein: CASSGGGALRETQYF; CDR3 DNA: TGTGCCAGCAGTGGCGGGGGGGCGTTAAGAGAGACCCAGTACTTC; V gene: TRBV12-3/TRBV12-4; D gene: TRBD2; J gene: TRBJ2-5; clone size: many
CDR3 protein: CASSFGQPGDTQYF; CDR3 DNA: TGTGCCAGCAGCTTCGGACAACCTGGGGATACGCAGTATTTT; V gene: TRBV11-3; D gene: -; J gene: TRBJ2-3; clone size: many
CDR3 protein: CASSLYGDTIYF; CDR3 DNA: TGTGCCAGCAGCTTATATGGTGACACCATATATTTT; V gene: TRBV11-2; D gene: -; J gene: TRBJ1-3; clone size: many
CDR3 protein: CASSGQPYEQYF; CDR3 DNA: TGTGCCAGCAGCGGACAGCCATACGAGCAGTACTTC; V gene: TRBV7-2; D gene: -; J gene: TRBJ2-7; clone size: many
CDR3 protein: CASAWRGARSGNTIYF; CDR3 DNA: TGTGCCAGCGCCTGGAGGGGGGCGAGATCGGGAAACACCATATATTTT; V gene: TRBV6-2/TRBV6-3; D gene: -; J gene: TRBJ1-3; clone size: many
CDR3 protein: CASRKRGGTEAFF; CDR3 DNA: TGCGCCAGCAGGAAGAGGGGGGGGACTGAAGCTTTCTTT; V gene: TRBV10-2; D gene: -; J gene: TRBJ1-1; clone size: -
CDR3 protein: CASVSSPGELFF; CDR3 DNA: TGTGCCAGCGTGTCATCCCCCGGGGAGCTGTTTTTT; V gene: TRBV12-3/TRBV12-4; D gene: -; J gene: TRBJ2-2; clone size: many
CDR3 protein: CASSSGQGDEQYF; CDR3 DNA: TGCGCCAGCAGCTCCGGGCAGGGTGACGAGCAGTACTTC; V gene: TRBV5-1; D gene: -; J gene: TRBJ2-7; clone size: -
CDR3 protein: CSAPGQGEEGYTF; CDR3 DNA: TGCAGTGCACCGGGACAGGGGGAAGAGGGCTACACCTTC; V gene: TRBV20-1; D gene: TRBD1; J gene: TRBJ1-2; clone size: many
CDR3 protein: CASSQDPGQASNQPQHF; CDR3 DNA: TGCGCCAGCAGCCAAGACCCGGGACAGGCTAGCAATCAGCCCCAGCATTTT; V gene: TRBV4-1; D gene: TRBD1; J gene: TRBJ1-5; clone size: many
CDR3 protein: CSARRGGSPLHF; CDR3 DNA: TGCAGTGCTAGAAGGGGAGGATCACCCCTCCACTTT; V gene: TRBV20-1; D gene: -; J gene: TRBJ1-6; clone size: few
CDR3 protein: CASSPRTSGGEQYF; CDR3 DNA: TGTGCCAGCAGCCCGCGGACTAGCGGGGGCGAGCAGTACTTC; V gene: TRBV7-2; D gene: TRBD2; J gene: TRBJ2-7; clone size: many
CDR3 protein: CASNQGADGQPQHF; CDR3 DNA: TGTGCCAGTAACCAAGGGGCGGACGGGCAGCCCCAGCATTTT; V gene: TRBV19; D gene: -; J gene: TRBJ1-5; clone size: few
CDR3 protein: CASSVGQGFQPQHF; CDR3 DNA: TGTGCCAGCAGCGTAGGGCAGGGATTCCAGCCCCAGCATTTT; V gene: TRBV9; D gene: -; J gene: TRBJ1-5; clone size: -
CDR3 protein: CASKGSTNTEAFF; CDR3 DNA: TGTGCCAGCAAGGGGTCCACAAACACTGAAGCTTTCTTT; V gene: TRBV12-3/TRBV12-4; D gene: -; J gene: TRBJ1-1; clone size: many
CDR3 protein: CASNPSGSSYNEQFF; CDR3 DNA: TGTGCCTCCAATCCATCGGGGAGCTCCTACAATGAGCAGTTCTTC; V gene: TRBV30; D gene: -; J gene: TRBJ2-1; clone size: many
CDR3 protein: CASSWTGVRGNTIYF; CDR3 DNA: TGTGCCAGCAGTTGGACAGGGGTCCGCGGAAACACCATATATTTT; V gene: TRBV6-5; D gene: TRBD1; J gene: TRBJ1-3; clone size: many
CDR3 protein: CSPRSPLGNSPLHF; CDR3 DNA: TGCAGTCCACGATCCCCCCTAGGGAATTCACCCCTCCACTTT; V gene: TRBV20-1; D gene: -; J gene: TRBJ1-6; clone size: many
CDR3 protein: CASSIVTGMSTDTQYF; CDR3 DNA: TGTGCCAGCAGCATCGTTACAGGGATGAGCACAGATACGCAGTATTTT; V gene: TRBV7-2; D gene: -; J gene: TRBJ2-3; clone size: many
CDR3 protein: CASSRGPVAIEAFF; CDR3 DNA: TGTGCCAGCAGCCGTGGGCCGGTGGCGATCGAAGCTTTCTTT; V gene: TRBV28; D gene: -; J gene: TRBJ1-1; clone size: many
CDR3 protein: CSASLNNPHTEAFF; CDR3 DNA: TGCAGTGCTAGTTTGAACAATCCGCACACTGAAGCTTTCTTT; V gene: TRBV20-1; D gene: -; J gene: TRBJ1-1; clone size: -